This entry describes one TCR beta chain. Its specificity is not known. The CDR3 extends over 14 amino acids. The V gene lost 6 bases and the J gene lost 0 bases, with 10 bases spanning the gap. Germline V CDR1 and CDR2: MGHDK, SYGVNS. Time point given: pre-treatment sample, taken before nivolumab and TIL therapy. Most excised metastases sampled were pleural nodules or supraclavicular lymph nodes. This sample was included in a study of TIL therapy for anti-PD-1-resistant metastatic lung cancer. Turning to the study itself: By whole-exome sequencing, median non-synonymous tumor mutation burden was over 1.2 mutations per megabase. Findings of the study overall: Many TIL product clones were absent from baseline tumor, suggesting clonal contraction.

This was the immunoSEQ v3 assay. Each library reached some 2 million read pairs, or about 5-6.5 million at deep level. Sequencing was performed with immunoSEQ multiplex PCR; in TCRdb, only in-frame clones are kept and a portion is missing. The sample holds under 11,000 clones, around 54% seen once. The chain combines TRBV25-1 with TRBJ2-3; D is possibly TRBD2 (5 bases). The receptor was derived from a person aged 25-80 years with non-small cell lung cancer. The sample consisted of tumor tissue, taken at baseline. The DNA of the CDR3 is TGTGCCAGCAGAGGCCGGACTAGCACAGATACGCAGTATTTT. It is translated as CASRGRTSTDTQYF.